A single T cell receptor beta chain is shown here with its context. The antigen is undetermined. Profiling relied on immunoSEQ multiplex PCR, and the TCRdb table lists in-frame clones only, not all of them. The sample contains 160,000 or so clones, about four fifths of which appear only once. The entry originates in a study of cytotoxic CD8 clonotypes in ibrutinib-treated CLL. About the research overall: For this cohort, patients were 10 to 11 relapsed/refractory and about 14 treatment-naive, while 17 were IGHV unmutated.

Germline-derived CDR1 and CDR2 are SGHRS and YFSETQ. This CDR3 comprises 15 residues. The V segment lost 0 bases and the J segment 9 bases; nucleotides outside the gene matches: 7. Notes on the study in general: Public clonotypes were rare and shrank or held steady on treatment.

The chain couples TRBV5-1 to TRBJ2-1; 9 nucleotides match TRBD2. The specimen comprised PBMCs, sampled after 12 months of ibrutinib treatment. This clonotype was sampled from a human donor with chronic lymphocytic leukemia. The CDR3 region has the DNA TGCGCCAGCAGCTTGGATGGCGGGAGGGCCGTTGAGCAGTTCTTC. Protein product: CASSLDGGRAVEQFF.